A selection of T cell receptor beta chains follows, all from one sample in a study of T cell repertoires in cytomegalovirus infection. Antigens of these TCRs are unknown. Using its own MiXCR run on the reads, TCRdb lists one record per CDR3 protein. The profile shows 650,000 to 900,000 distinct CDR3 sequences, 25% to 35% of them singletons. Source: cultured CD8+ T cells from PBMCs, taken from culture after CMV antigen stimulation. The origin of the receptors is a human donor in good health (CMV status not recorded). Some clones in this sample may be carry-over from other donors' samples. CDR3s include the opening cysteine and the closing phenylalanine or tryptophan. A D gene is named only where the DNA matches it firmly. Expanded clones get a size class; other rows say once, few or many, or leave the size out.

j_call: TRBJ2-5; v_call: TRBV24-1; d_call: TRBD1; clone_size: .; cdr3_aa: CATSDRTGGLETQYF; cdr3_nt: TGTGCCACCAGTGACCGGACAGGGGGCCTGGAGACCCAGTACTTC
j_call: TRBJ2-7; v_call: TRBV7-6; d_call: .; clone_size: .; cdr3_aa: CASSLVGGEVYEQYF; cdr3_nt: TGTGCCAGCAGCTTAGTTGGCGGGGAGGTCTACGAGCAGTACTTC
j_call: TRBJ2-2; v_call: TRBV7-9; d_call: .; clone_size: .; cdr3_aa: CASSADGSNTGELFF; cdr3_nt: TGTGCCAGCAGCGCCGACGGATCGAACACCGGGGAGCTGTTTTTT
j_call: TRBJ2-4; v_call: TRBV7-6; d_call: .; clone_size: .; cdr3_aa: CASSVTGDIQYF; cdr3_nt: TGTGCCAGCAGCGTTACAGGTGACATTCAGTACTTC
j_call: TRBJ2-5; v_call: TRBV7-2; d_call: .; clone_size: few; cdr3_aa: CASSPGAIVGAQETQYF; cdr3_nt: TGTGCCAGCAGCCCGGGGGCAATCGTGGGGGCCCAAGAGACCCAGTACTTC
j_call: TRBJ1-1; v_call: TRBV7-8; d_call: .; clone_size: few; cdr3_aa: CASSPRDNEAFF; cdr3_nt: TGTGCCAGCAGCCCCCGGGACAATGAAGCTTTCTTT
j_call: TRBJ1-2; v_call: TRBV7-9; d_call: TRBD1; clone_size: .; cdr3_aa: CASSTGTGVRAGGYTF; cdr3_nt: TGTGCCAGCAGCACCGGGACAGGGGTCCGTGCGGGTGGCTACACCTTC
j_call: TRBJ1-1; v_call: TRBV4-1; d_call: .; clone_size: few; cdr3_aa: CASSQVGGGDTEAFF; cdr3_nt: TGCGCCAGCAGCCAAGTTGGGGGAGGGGACACTGAAGCTTTCTTT
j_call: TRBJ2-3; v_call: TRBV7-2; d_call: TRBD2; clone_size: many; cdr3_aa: CASSLIIAGGGADTQYF; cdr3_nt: TGTGCCAGCAGCTTAATAATAGCGGGGGGCGGCGCAGATACGCAGTATTTT
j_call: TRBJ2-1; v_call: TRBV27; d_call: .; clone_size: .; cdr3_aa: CASSYFKGGGNEQFF; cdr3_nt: TGTGCCAGCAGTTATTTCAAAGGGGGGGGGAATGAGCAGTTCTTC
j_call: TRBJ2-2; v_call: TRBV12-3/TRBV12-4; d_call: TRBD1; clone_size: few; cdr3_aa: CASRDRGVPGELFF; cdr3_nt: TGTGCCAGCAGGGACAGGGGCGTGCCCGGGGAGCTGTTTTTT
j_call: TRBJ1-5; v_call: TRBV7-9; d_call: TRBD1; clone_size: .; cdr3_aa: CASGPDREGQPQHF; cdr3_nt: TGTGCCAGCGGCCCGGACAGGGAAGGTCAGCCCCAGCATTTT
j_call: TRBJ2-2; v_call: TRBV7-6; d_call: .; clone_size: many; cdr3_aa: CASSAPQGEDTGELFF; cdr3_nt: TGTGCCAGCAGCGCCCCGCAGGGGGAGGACACCGGGGAGCTGTTTTTT